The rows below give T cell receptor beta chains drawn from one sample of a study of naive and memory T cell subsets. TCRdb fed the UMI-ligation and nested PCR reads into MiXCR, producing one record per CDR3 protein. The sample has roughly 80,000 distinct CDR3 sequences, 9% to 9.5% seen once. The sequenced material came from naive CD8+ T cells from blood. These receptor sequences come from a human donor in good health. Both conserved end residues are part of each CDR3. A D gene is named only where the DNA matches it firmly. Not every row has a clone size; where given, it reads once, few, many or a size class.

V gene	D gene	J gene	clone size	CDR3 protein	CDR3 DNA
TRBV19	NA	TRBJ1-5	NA	CASTTWGPDNQPQHF	TGTGCCAGTACCACCTGGGGGCCCGACAATCAGCCCCAGCATTTT
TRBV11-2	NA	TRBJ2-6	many	CASRPQGAGANVLTF	TGTGCCAGCAGACCACAGGGAGCTGGGGCCAACGTCCTGACTTTC
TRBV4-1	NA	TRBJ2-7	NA	CASSHRLSYEQYF	TGCGCCAGCAGCCATCGACTGTCGTACGAGCAGTACTTC
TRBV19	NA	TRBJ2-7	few	CASSNRIYYEQYF	TGTGCCAGTAGTAACAGGATCTACTACGAGCAGTACTTC
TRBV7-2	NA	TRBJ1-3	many	CASSPAGNTIYF	TGTGCCAGCAGCCCAGCGGGAAACACCATATATTTT
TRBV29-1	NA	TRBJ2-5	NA	CSVDLARHRETQYF	TGCAGCGTTGATTTGGCTAGACATCGGGAGACCCAGTACTTC
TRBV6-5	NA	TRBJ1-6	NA	CASRLTVDNSPLHF	TGTGCCAGCAGACTGACAGTAGATAATTCACCCCTCCACTTT
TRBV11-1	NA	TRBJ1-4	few	CASSSDLSTNEKLFF	TGTGCCAGCAGCTCCGACCTTTCAACTAATGAAAAACTGTTTTTT
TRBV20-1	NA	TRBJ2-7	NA	CSARDTDDYPREQYF	TGCAGTGCTAGAGATACTGACGACTATCCCCGCGAGCAGTACTTC
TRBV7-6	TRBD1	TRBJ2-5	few	CASSFRDRGVRTQETQYF	TGTGCCAGCAGCTTCCGGGACAGGGGAGTCAGAACCCAAGAGACCCAGTACTTC
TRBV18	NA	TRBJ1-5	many	CASSPWDGGGNQPQHF	TGTGCCAGCTCACCGTGGGATGGGGGGGGCAATCAGCCCCAGCATTTT
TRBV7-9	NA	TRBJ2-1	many	CASSFNGNSYNEQFF	TGTGCCAGCAGCTTTAACGGTAACTCCTACAATGAGCAGTTCTTC
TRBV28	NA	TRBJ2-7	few	CASYRALTYEQYF	TGTGCCAGCTACAGGGCCCTAACCTACGAGCAGTACTTC
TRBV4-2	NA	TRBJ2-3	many	CASSQDWDTGPDTQYF	TGTGCCAGCAGCCAAGATTGGGACACCGGGCCAGATACGCAGTATTTT
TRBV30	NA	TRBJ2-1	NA	CAWSWEPGEQFF	TGTGCCTGGAGTTGGGAGCCGGGTGAGCAGTTCTTC
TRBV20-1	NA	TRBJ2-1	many	CSVSREGNEQFF	TGCAGTGTCAGTCGTGAGGGTAATGAGCAGTTCTTC